The present T cell receptor (beta chain) was sequenced within a study of blood T cell repertoires in COVID-19. Germline V lookup: CDR1 MDHEN, CDR2 SYDVKM. The CDR3 consists of 13 residues. Trimming left V 3 bases short and J 3 bases short, with 6 bases between. Sequencing was performed with immunoSEQ multiplex PCR; in TCRdb, only in-frame clones are kept and a portion is missing. The sample carries a few hundred thousand clones, about 89% recorded once. The sequence came from a man in his forties with acute or convalescent COVID-19. Sequenced sample: peripheral blood. The chain links TRBV28 to TRBJ1-5; D not resolved. The CDR3 DNA is TGTGCCAGCAGTTTCAATCCCAATCAGCCCCAGCATTTT. This translates into CASSFNPNQPQHF.